The rows below give T cell receptor beta chains drawn from one sample of a study of identical twins. TCRdb redid the calling of the 5' RACE reads with MiXCR, one entry per CDR3 protein. This table has fewer than 350,000 distinct CDR3 sequences, about 8.1% appearing once. This sample was also put to use in a study of yellow fever vaccine responses in identical twins.

The sequenced sample consisted of memory (CD45RO+) T cells sorted from blood. These receptors were collected from a woman aged 18-30 years in good health. CDR3s include the opening cysteine and the closing phenylalanine or tryptophan. The D gene is left open where the match is weak. Clone size, where shown, is once, few, many, or a class for clones that have expanded.

d_gene: -; v_gene: TRBV7-6; len: 12; j_gene: TRBJ1-5; abundance: -; CDR3aa: CASSLHGQPQHF; CDR3nt: TGTGCCAGCAGCTTACATGGGCAGCCCCAGCATTTT
d_gene: TRBD1; v_gene: TRBV6-1; len: 15; j_gene: TRBJ2-1; abundance: -; CDR3aa: CASTLGQGARDEQFF; CDR3nt: TGTGCCAGCACACTCGGACAGGGGGCACGGGATGAGCAGTTCTTC
d_gene: TRBD1; v_gene: TRBV7-8; len: 15; j_gene: TRBJ1-1; abundance: -; CDR3aa: CASRGQGATNTEAFF; CDR3nt: TGTGCCAGCAGGGGACAGGGGGCGACGAACACTGAAGCTTTCTTT
d_gene: -; v_gene: TRBV27; len: 18; j_gene: TRBJ2-6; abundance: few; CDR3aa: CASSSTPQTVRRANVLTF; CDR3nt: TGTGCCAGCAGTTCAACCCCCCAGACCGTTCGTAGGGCCAACGTCCTGACTTTC
d_gene: TRBD2; v_gene: TRBV20-1; len: 17; j_gene: TRBJ2-1; abundance: many; CDR3aa: CSARDSAGAAPYNEQFF; CDR3nt: TGCAGTGCTAGAGATTCAGCGGGGGCGGCCCCCTACAATGAGCAGTTCTTC
d_gene: -; v_gene: TRBV29-1; len: 13; j_gene: TRBJ2-3; abundance: many; CDR3aa: CSVAPRDTDTQYF; CDR3nt: TGCAGCGTTGCCCCCAGGGACACAGATACGCAGTATTTT
d_gene: TRBD1; v_gene: TRBV18; len: 15; j_gene: TRBJ2-1; abundance: -; CDR3aa: CASSLDRVGDNEQFF; CDR3nt: TGTGCCAGCTCACTGGACAGGGTAGGGGACAATGAGCAGTTCTTC
d_gene: -; v_gene: TRBV24-1; len: 14; j_gene: TRBJ2-5; abundance: few; CDR3aa: CATSDGGGLGTQYF; CDR3nt: TGTGCCACCAGTGATGGAGGGGGACTCGGGACCCAGTACTTC
d_gene: -; v_gene: TRBV7-2; len: 12; j_gene: TRBJ2-5; abundance: -; CDR3aa: CASSLGVETQYF; CDR3nt: TGTGCCAGCAGCTTGGGGGTCGAGACCCAGTACTTC
d_gene: TRBD1; v_gene: TRBV2; len: 13; j_gene: TRBJ2-5; abundance: -; CDR3aa: CASKGAVPETQYF; CDR3nt: TGTGCCAGCAAGGGGGCGGTCCCAGAGACCCAGTACTTC
d_gene: -; v_gene: TRBV5-6; len: 14; j_gene: TRBJ2-1; abundance: few; CDR3aa: CASRKIDSNNEQFF; CDR3nt: TGTGCCAGCAGAAAAATAGATTCTAACAATGAGCAGTTCTTC
d_gene: -; v_gene: TRBV4-1; len: 16; j_gene: TRBJ1-2; abundance: many; CDR3aa: CASSQDVTLTNYGYTF; CDR3nt: TGCGCCAGCAGCCAAGATGTAACTCTAACTAACTATGGCTACACCTTC
d_gene: -; v_gene: TRBV6-1; len: 16; j_gene: TRBJ2-2; abundance: few; CDR3aa: CASNIRLGRGTGELFF; CDR3nt: TGTGCCAGCAATATCCGACTGGGACGGGGCACCGGGGAGCTGTTTTTT
d_gene: TRBD2; v_gene: TRBV5-6; len: 15; j_gene: TRBJ2-1; abundance: many; CDR3aa: CASSLRRGRYNEQFF; CDR3nt: TGTGCCAGCAGCTTGAGGCGGGGGAGATACAATGAGCAGTTCTTC
d_gene: TRBD2; v_gene: TRBV27; len: 18; j_gene: TRBJ2-1; abundance: -; CDR3aa: CASSLGHQREGSYNEQFF; CDR3nt: TGTGCCAGCAGTTTAGGACACCAGCGGGAGGGGTCCTACAATGAGCAGTTCTTC
d_gene: TRBD2; v_gene: TRBV11-1; len: 19; j_gene: TRBJ2-7; abundance: few; CDR3aa: CASSPWTSGTRGSSYEQYF; CDR3nt: TGTGCCAGCAGCCCATGGACTAGCGGGACGCGAGGGAGCTCCTACGAGCAGTACTTC
d_gene: TRBD1; v_gene: TRBV7-8; len: 15; j_gene: TRBJ2-2; abundance: many; CDR3aa: CASNRGQRPTGELFF; CDR3nt: TGTGCCAGCAACAGGGGCCAACGGCCCACCGGGGAGCTGTTTTTT
d_gene: -; v_gene: TRBV2; len: 14; j_gene: TRBJ2-1; abundance: few; CDR3aa: CASSSSRSYNEQFF; CDR3nt: TGTGCCAGCTCATCGTCACGCTCCTACAATGAGCAGTTCTTC
d_gene: TRBD2; v_gene: TRBV3-1; len: 16; j_gene: TRBJ2-3; abundance: -; CDR3aa: CASSQVSGLSTDTQYF; CDR3nt: TGTGCCAGCAGCCAAGTCTCGGGACTAAGCACAGATACGCAGTATTTT
d_gene: -; v_gene: TRBV7-2; len: 14; j_gene: TRBJ1-2; abundance: few; CDR3aa: CASSLKGPSYGYTF; CDR3nt: TGTGCCAGCAGCTTGAAGGGACCTAGCTATGGCTACACCTTC
d_gene: -; v_gene: TRBV11-3; len: 13; j_gene: TRBJ1-1; abundance: -; CDR3aa: CASSDVSNTEAFF; CDR3nt: TGTGCCAGCTCTGATGTGTCTAACACTGAAGCTTTCTTT
d_gene: -; v_gene: TRBV5-4; len: 12; j_gene: TRBJ2-3; abundance: -; CDR3aa: CASSLDPGGQYF; CDR3nt: TGTGCCAGCAGCTTAGACCCCGGAGGGCAGTATTTT
d_gene: -; v_gene: TRBV5-1; len: 14; j_gene: TRBJ2-3; abundance: few; CDR3aa: CASSLAVPPDTQYF; CDR3nt: TGCGCCAGCAGCTTAGCGGTCCCGCCAGATACGCAGTATTTT
d_gene: -; v_gene: TRBV3-1; len: 13; j_gene: TRBJ2-5; abundance: many; CDR3aa: CATRRGKQETQYF; CDR3nt: TGTGCCACTAGACGGGGGAAGCAAGAGACCCAGTACTTC
d_gene: -; v_gene: TRBV5-1; len: 14; j_gene: TRBJ1-1; abundance: many; CDR3aa: CASSPGLMNTEAFF; CDR3nt: TGCGCCAGCAGCCCGGGCCTCATGAACACTGAAGCTTTCTTT
d_gene: TRBD1; v_gene: TRBV20-1; len: 14; j_gene: TRBJ2-1; abundance: -; CDR3aa: CSAREGQDFNEQFF; CDR3nt: TGCAGTGCTAGGGAGGGACAGGATTTCAATGAGCAGTTCTTC
d_gene: TRBD1; v_gene: TRBV3-1; len: 16; j_gene: TRBJ2-2; abundance: -; CDR3aa: CASSQGTGMGTGELFF; CDR3nt: TGTGCCAGCAGCCAAGGGACAGGGATGGGCACCGGGGAGCTGTTTTTT
d_gene: TRBD2; v_gene: TRBV5-1; len: 17; j_gene: TRBJ2-1; abundance: many; CDR3aa: CASSLTGSRLAGSEQFF; CDR3nt: TGCGCCAGCAGCTTGACAGGGAGTAGACTAGCGGGGTCTGAGCAGTTCTTC
d_gene: -; v_gene: TRBV7-9; len: 15; j_gene: TRBJ2-2; abundance: -; CDR3aa: CASSFGGRNTGELFF; CDR3nt: TGTGCCAGCAGCTTCGGGGGCCGGAACACCGGGGAGCTGTTTTTT
d_gene: -; v_gene: TRBV7-8; len: 14; j_gene: TRBJ1-4; abundance: many; CDR3aa: CASSFRGRDEKLFF; CDR3nt: TGTGCCAGCAGCTTCAGGGGCCGGGATGAAAAACTGTTTTTT
d_gene: -; v_gene: TRBV20-1; len: 12; j_gene: TRBJ1-5; abundance: many; CDR3aa: CSARAGTQPQHF; CDR3nt: TGCAGTGCTAGAGCGGGTACTCAGCCCCAGCATTTT
d_gene: -; v_gene: TRBV29-1; len: 14; j_gene: TRBJ2-1; abundance: few; CDR3aa: CSVAAGSTYNEQFF; CDR3nt: TGCAGCGTTGCGGCAGGTTCCACCTACAATGAGCAGTTCTTC
d_gene: -; v_gene: TRBV7-8; len: 14; j_gene: TRBJ1-2; abundance: many; CDR3aa: CASSLTMAGVGYTF; CDR3nt: TGTGCCAGCAGCTTAACTATGGCAGGGGTAGGCTACACCTTC
d_gene: TRBD2; v_gene: TRBV7-2; len: 15; j_gene: TRBJ2-1; abundance: -; CDR3aa: CASSFQSGSSYEQFF; CDR3nt: TGTGCCAGCAGCTTCCAAAGCGGGAGCAGCTATGAGCAGTTCTTC
d_gene: TRBD1; v_gene: TRBV20-1; len: 14; j_gene: TRBJ1-6; abundance: few; CDR3aa: CSARLGQGVSPLHF; CDR3nt: TGCAGTGCTAGATTGGGACAGGGGGTTTCACCCCTCCACTTT
d_gene: -; v_gene: TRBV7-6; len: 13; j_gene: TRBJ1-2; abundance: -; CDR3aa: CASSLQENYGYTF; CDR3nt: TGTGCCAGCAGCTTACAGGAGAACTATGGCTACACCTTC
d_gene: -; v_gene: TRBV27; len: 13; j_gene: TRBJ2-5; abundance: few; CDR3aa: CASIGADRGTQYF; CDR3nt: TGTGCCAGCATAGGAGCGGACCGCGGGACCCAGTACTTC
d_gene: -; v_gene: TRBV12-3/TRBV12-4; len: 13; j_gene: TRBJ1-5; abundance: many; CDR3aa: CASRRGAYQPQHF; CDR3nt: TGTGCCAGCAGGCGGGGCGCTTATCAGCCCCAGCATTTT
d_gene: -; v_gene: TRBV2; len: 14; j_gene: TRBJ1-1; abundance: -; CDR3aa: CASSVQGDGTEAFF; CDR3nt: TGTGCCAGCAGTGTACAAGGGGATGGAACTGAAGCTTTCTTT
d_gene: TRBD2; v_gene: TRBV4-2; len: 19; j_gene: TRBJ2-7; abundance: many; CDR3aa: CASSQDLRLAGVSSYEQYF; CDR3nt: TGTGCCAGCAGCCAAGATCTGAGGCTAGCGGGAGTGAGCTCCTACGAGCAGTACTTC
d_gene: -; v_gene: TRBV5-1; len: 15; j_gene: TRBJ1-2; abundance: many; CDR3aa: CASSLAPLANYGYTF; CDR3nt: TGCGCCAGCAGCTTGGCTCCCCTAGCTAACTATGGCTACACCTTC
d_gene: -; v_gene: TRBV5-1; len: 13; j_gene: TRBJ2-5; abundance: -; CDR3aa: CASSLGSGETQYF; CDR3nt: TGCGCCAGCAGCTTGGGTAGCGGCGAGACCCAGTACTTC
d_gene: -; v_gene: TRBV6-5; len: 15; j_gene: TRBJ2-7; abundance: -; CDR3aa: CASSYSTRGQDEQYF; CDR3nt: TGTGCCAGCAGTTACTCGACCCGGGGGCAAGACGAGCAGTACTTC
d_gene: TRBD1; v_gene: TRBV2; len: 18; j_gene: TRBJ2-3; abundance: many; CDR3aa: CASSEALEQGSSTDTQYF; CDR3nt: TGTGCCAGCAGTGAAGCTTTAGAACAGGGGTCTAGCACAGATACGCAGTATTTT
d_gene: -; v_gene: TRBV11-2; len: 12; j_gene: TRBJ2-7; abundance: -; CDR3aa: CASSLWPNEQYF; CDR3nt: TGTGCCAGCAGCTTATGGCCGAACGAGCAGTACTTC
d_gene: TRBD1; v_gene: TRBV7-9; len: 12; j_gene: TRBJ1-1; abundance: many; CDR3aa: CASSGQGAQAFF; CDR3nt: TGTGCCAGCTCAGGCCAGGGGGCGCAGGCTTTCTTT
d_gene: TRBD1; v_gene: TRBV28; len: 16; j_gene: TRBJ1-1; abundance: many; CDR3aa: CASSSRTGDMNTEAFF; CDR3nt: TGTGCCAGCAGTTCCCGGACAGGGGATATGAACACTGAAGCTTTCTTT
d_gene: -; v_gene: TRBV20-1; len: 16; j_gene: TRBJ1-6; abundance: many; CDR3aa: CSARDPGRGDNSPLHF; CDR3nt: TGCAGTGCTAGAGATCCCGGGAGGGGCGATAATTCACCCCTCCACTTT
d_gene: -; v_gene: TRBV7-2; len: 15; j_gene: TRBJ1-4; abundance: many; CDR3aa: CASSPPGVGQEKLFF; CDR3nt: TGTGCCAGCAGCCCCCCTGGGGTAGGGCAGGAAAAACTGTTTTTT
d_gene: -; v_gene: TRBV3-1; len: 16; j_gene: TRBJ2-5; abundance: -; CDR3aa: CASSQDLAGTGETQYF; CDR3nt: TGTGCCAGCAGCCAAGATCTGGCAGGGACGGGGGAGACCCAGTACTTC
d_gene: -; v_gene: TRBV5-1; len: 11; j_gene: TRBJ1-3; abundance: -; CDR3aa: CATPMGNTIYF; CDR3nt: TGCGCCACCCCGATGGGAAACACCATATATTTT